These 18 T cell receptor beta chains originate from one sample sequenced in a study of T cells in Graves' hyperthyroidism and ophthalmopathy. The TCR beta CDR3 regions underwent amplification using RNA transcripts as the source. When the TCR CDR3 underwent first-round RT-PCR, the HTBI primer set was used. MiXCR was run by TCRdb on the multiplex PCR reads, yielding one entry per CDR3 protein. The sample lists around 300,000 distinct CDR3 sequences; roughly 13% were seen once. The sequencing sample was made of blood. The receptors stem from a woman aged 40 to 50 with Graves' hyperthyroidism.

This clonotype occurred many times. Being one base from a much bigger clone, this may be a read error. The chain uses TRBV28 and TRBJ1-5; D might be TRBD1 (5 bases). From germline, CDR1 is MDHEN and CDR2 SYDVKM. The CDR3 runs 12 residues. The CDR3, as DNA: TGTGTCAGCAGTTCAGGGAATCAGCCCCAGCATTTT. Translating it yields CVSSSGNQPQHF. The whole variable domain, remainder taken from reference TRBV28 and TRBJ1-5, is DVKVTQSSRYLVKRTGEKVFLECVQDMDHENMFWYRQDPGLGLRLIYFSYDVKMKEKGDIPEGYSVSREKKERFSLILESASTNQTSMYLCVSSSGNQPQHFGDGTRLSIL.

This clonotype was counted ten times or more. This chain connects TRBV12-5 to TRBJ2-7, with 8 bases fitting TRBD1. There are 16 residues in the CDR3. The V and J ends lost 0 bases and 4 bases, in that order; junction bases with no gene match: 8. Looked up from germline, CDR1 is LGHNT and CDR2 is FRNRAP. The CDR3 spells CASGLVLGQANYEQYF. The CDR3, as DNA: TGTGCTAGTGGTTTGGTACTGGGACAGGCTAATTACGAGCAGTACTTC.

The sample holds a few counts of this clonotype. The chain couples TRBV20-1 to TRBJ1-3, with TRBD1 matching over 8 bases. V dropped 5 bases and J dropped 2; count of bases not matched to a gene: 5. CDR3 length: 14 residues. Germline lookup yields CDR1 DFQATT and CDR2 SNEGSKA (reference sequence). Here the CDR3 DNA reads TGCAGTGCTCCGGACAGGGAAGCTGGAAACACCATATATTTT. This translates into CSAPDREAGNTIYF.

CDR3 in amino acids: CASSFRGRGPYNEQFF. The CDR3 bases are TGTGCCAGCAGTTTTCGCGGGAGGGGACCCTACAATGAGCAGTTCTTC. V and J are TRBV28 and TRBJ2-1; 9 bases are shared with TRBD2. The CDR3 sequence is 16 residues long. Per germline, CDR1 MDHEN and CDR2 SYDVKM. Trimming at V came to 3 bases and at J to 2 bases, leaving 5 bases not matched to a gene. Using reference TRBV28 and TRBJ2-1 for the parts outside the CDR3, the full variable domain is DVKVTQSSRYLVKRTGEKVFLECVQDMDHENMFWYRQDPGLGLRLIYFSYDVKMKEKGDIPEGYSVSREKKERFSLILESASTNQTSMYLCASSFRGRGPYNEQFFGPGTRLTVL.

This clonotype showed up many times. V usage is TRBV27 and J usage is TRBJ2-3; 8 bases line up with TRBD1. This CDR3 region has 16 residues. Germline trimming cut 7 bases from V and 6 bases from J; bases unmatched to any gene: 15. Germline values: CDR1 MNHEY, CDR2 SMNVEV (reference sequence). CDR3 loop: CASNSMDRASTDTQYF. The CDR3 DNA is TGTGCCAGCAACTCAATGGACAGGGCTTCGACGGATACGCAGTATTTT.

A note on this clonotype: This sequence may be a read error, since a much larger clone differs from it by one base. This chain links TRBV28 with TRBJ1-5, with a possible D match to TRBD1 (5 bases). V lost 10 bases to trimming and J lost 2 bases, with 12 bases between them. Looked up from germline, CDR1 is MDHEN and CDR2 is SYDVKM. The CDR3 has 13 residues. The CDR3 coding sequence is TGTGCCACACAGGATTATGGCAATCAGCCCCAGCATTTT. Translated, it gives CATQDYGNQPQHF.

This clonotype was seen many times. J is TRBJ2-1 and V is TRBV24-1; weak D call: TRBD2 (6 bases). Germline V gene lookup returns CDR1 KGHDR and CDR2 SFDVKD. The V and J ends lost 3 bases and 7 bases respectively, with 18 bases between them. This CDR3 spans 16 amino acids. The CDR3 is CATSDPTLSGGNEQFF. In DNA form, the CDR3 reads TGTGCCACCAGTGATCCGACCCTTAGCGGAGGGAATGAGCAGTTCTTC.

This clonotype was observed many times. V is TRBV15 and J is TRBJ1-2; possibly TRBD1 for D (5 bases). CDR1 is LNHNV and CDR2 is YYDKDF in the germline V gene (reference sequence). With 0 bases removed from V and 6 bases from J, the gap between germline ends came to 14 bases. The CDR3 length is 15 residues. CDR3 coding DNA: TGTGCCACCAGCAGAGATCTGGGGGTTACTGATGGCTACACCTTC. Protein sequence: CATSRDLGVTDGYTF.

There are many counts of this clonotype. The rearrangement uses TRBV7-3 and TRBJ2-3, with 8 positions matching TRBD2. After removal of 5 bases from V and 6 bases from J, the junction contained 13 bases not matched to a gene. CDR1 and CDR2 (germline): SGHTA, FQGTGA. This CDR3 is 16 amino acids long. CDR3 sequence reads: CASSLMGAGGPDTQYF. DNA of the CDR3: TGTGCCAGCAGCCTAATGGGGGCGGGGGGCCCCGATACGCAGTATTTT. The whole variable domain, filled in from reference TRBV7-3 and TRBJ2-3, reads GAGVSQTPSNKVTEKGKYVELRCDPISGHTALYWYRQSLGQGPEFLIYFQGTGAADDSGLPNDRFFAVRPEGSVSTLKIQRTERGDSAVYLCASSLMGAGGPDTQYFGPGTRLTVL.

This clonotype was counted many times. The chain joins TRBV2 to TRBJ1-5, with a weak D call TRBD1 (6 bases). CDR3 length: 13 amino acids. V lost 7 bases and J lost 4, with 11 bases in between. Germline CDR1 and CDR2: SNHLY and FYNNEI. CDR3 sequence reads: CASKGDGNQPQHF. CDR3 DNA sequence: TGTGCCAGCAAGGGGGACGGGAATCAGCCCCAGCATTTT.

This clonotype was seen at least ten times. The V call is TRBV18, the J call TRBJ1-5; D is unclear. The CDR3 spans 13 residues. Germline values: CDR1 KGHSH, CDR2 LQKENI. V was trimmed by 3 bases and J by 7 bases, leaving 10 bases between them. The CDR3 DNA sequence: TGTGCCAGCTCACCCGGTGGCGTGCAGCCCCAGCATTTT. It yields the protein CASSPGGVQPQHF.

At least ten counts were recorded for this clonotype. This chain joins TRBV11-2 and TRBJ2-3; 8 bases are a match to TRBD1. The CDR3 covers 14 residues. CDR1 and CDR2 from the germline V gene are SGHAT and FQNNGV. J was trimmed by 4 bases and V by 1 base; bases with no gene match: 1. The CDR3 here is CASSLADRADTQYF. CDR3 bases: TGTGCCAGCAGCTTAGCGGACAGGGCAGATACGCAGTATTTT.

In its sample, this clonotype was seen many times. CDR3 region: CSARDGSEQYF. The CDR3 DNA follows: TGCAGTGCTAGAGATGGGAGCGAGCAGTACTTC. The chain couples TRBV20-1 to TRBJ2-7; tentatively, D is TRBD2 (5 bases). V dropped 0 bases and J dropped 6 bases, with 6 bases sitting between them. Germline V gene data show CDR1 as DFQATT and CDR2 as SNEGSKA (reference sequence). The CDR3 runs to 11 residues.

The gene calls are TRBV10-3 and TRBJ2-2; tentative D call: TRBD2 (6 bases). This CDR3 spans 15 amino acids. Germline assignment: CDR1 ENHRY and CDR2 SYGVKD. Trimming shortened V by 0 bases and J by 9 bases, and 14 bases separated the two germline ends. The CDR3 loop reads CAISESSASARELFF. The CDR3, as DNA: TGTGCCATCAGTGAGTCGAGTGCTAGCGCACGGGAGCTGTTTTTT.

This clonotype was counted ten times or more. The V call is TRBV7-9, the J call TRBJ1-1; no clear D gene. Germline loops: CDR1 SEHNR, CDR2 FQNEAQ (reference sequence). CDR3 size: 15 residues. Trimming shortened V by 5 bases and J by 1 base, and 14 bases separated the two germline ends. CDR3 sequence (DNA): TGTGCCAGCAGCCCCCGTGGGCCCGGGAACACTGAAGCTTTCTTT. It encodes CASSPRGPGNTEAFF.

About this clonotype itself: This may stem from a read error, because a much larger clone lies one nucleotide away. This sequence joins TRBV6-1 and TRBJ1-1; maybe TRBD1 (6 bases). Per the germline V gene, CDR1 is MNHNS and CDR2 is SASEGT. The CDR3 has 15 amino acids. The CDR3 coding sequence is TGTGCCAGCATGGACGGGCTTGGGAGGGACACTCAAGCTTTCTTT. Its protein product is CASMDGLGRDTQAFF.

Worth noting for this clonotype: This sequence may be a read error, since a much larger clone differs from it by one base. This chain joins TRBV2 and TRBJ2-3; TRBD2 matches at 10 bases. Germline CDR1 SNHLY, CDR2 FYNNEI. The CDR3 length is 14 residues. CDR3 sequence (DNA): TGTGTCAGCAGAGGGACTAGCGGCACAGATACGCAGTATTTT. It specifies CVSRGTSGTDTQYF. Complete variable domain (other parts from reference TRBV2 and TRBJ2-3): EPEVTQTPSHQVTQMGQEVILRCVPISNHLYFYWYRQILGQKVEFLVSFYNNEISEKSEIFDDQFSVERPDGSNFTLKIRSTKLEDSAMYFCVSRGTSGTDTQYFGPGTRLTVL.

The chain's CDR3 is CASSLVLAADTQYF. The CDR3 DNA is TGCGCCAGCAGCTTGGTTCTAGCCGCAGATACGCAGTATTTT. The chain links TRBV5-1 to TRBJ2-3; TRBD2 is a possible D gene (5 bases). The length of the CDR3 is 14 residues. Germline CDR1 reads SGHRS; CDR2 reads YFSETQ. V was cut by 0 bases and J by 4 bases, with 9 bases left in between.